Each of the 12 T cell receptor beta chains below was sequenced from the same sample in a study of T-cell reconstitution after alpha-beta-depleted transplantation in children. This sample's TCRbeta library carried unique molecular identifier barcodes. One entry per CDR3 protein results from TCRdb running MiXCR on the PCR reads. The repertoire holds about 360,000 distinct CDR3 sequences, with 13% as singletons. This material consisted of PBMCs, taken from the stem cell graft. The receptors shown here come from a human donor who donated a stem cell graft to a child with Fanconi anemia.

This clonotype has a count of ten or more. This chain connects TRBV7-8 to TRBJ1-1; possible D gene TRBD1, 5 bases. Germline V gives CDR1 SGHVS, CDR2 FQNEAQ. V was trimmed by 5 bases and J by 4 bases, leaving 26 bases between them. The CDR3 spans 18 residues. CDR3 in amino acids: CASSKRTLGRARGTEAFF. CDR3 in DNA: TGTGCCAGCAGCAAAAGGACGTTGGGCAGGGCGCGGGGCACTGAAGCTTTCTTT.

The chain is built from TRBV15 and TRBJ1-6; D gene unclear. The CDR3 sequence is 13 residues long. Trimming cost V 3 bases and J 6 bases, with 6 bases left between them. CDR1 is LNHNV, CDR2 YYDKDF, per germline (reference sequence). CDR3 sequence reads: CATSRNFNSPLHF. CDR3 coding DNA: TGTGCCACCAGCAGGAATTTTAATTCACCCCTCCACTTT. Complete variable domain (other parts from reference TRBV15 and TRBJ1-6): DAMVIQNPRYQVTQFGKPVTLSCSQTLNHNVMYWYQQKSSQAPKLLFHYYDKDFNNEADTPDNFQSRRPNTSFCFLDIRSPGLGDTAMYLCATSRNFNSPLHFGNGTRLTVT.

This clonotype was seen at least ten times. The chain uses TRBV12-3 or TRBV12-4 and TRBJ2-1; 9 nucleotides match TRBD1. The CDR3 is made up of 13 amino acids. After removal of 5 bases from V and 7 bases from J, the junction contained 3 bases not matched to a gene. The CDR3 loop reads CASSRDRENEQFF. The CDR3 nucleotides are TGTGCCAGCAGTCGGGACAGGGAAAATGAGCAGTTCTTC.

This clonotype was seen many times. The chain couples TRBV6-5 to TRBJ2-7; D uncertain. V shed 5 bases and J shed 3 bases, with 11 bases lying between them. The CDR3 runs to 13 residues. Germline V gene data show CDR1 as MNHEY and CDR2 as SVGAGI. CDR3 nucleotide sequence: TGTGCCAGCAGTCCGCGGACCCGCTACGAGCAGTACTTC. It yields the protein CASSPRTRYEQYF.

In this sample, this clonotype turned up many times. This chain links TRBV4-2 with TRBJ2-2; D remains unclear. This CDR3 comprises 18 residues. The ends were cut back, 1 base at V and 0 bases at J, with 15 bases in the middle. Germline loops: CDR1 LGHNA, CDR2 YNFKEQ. The CDR3, as DNA: TGTGCCAGCAGCCAAGTCTTCGAAGTAACAGCGAACACCGGGGAGCTGTTTTTT. Encoded protein: CASSQVFEVTANTGELFF.

In its sample, this clonotype was seen once. V gene TRBV7-2 combines with J gene TRBJ2-1; the match to TRBD1 covers 9 bases. V lost 4 bases, J lost 9 bases, and 10 bases stayed unmatched. CDR1 SGHTA and CDR2 FQGNSA come from the germline V gene. There are 15 residues in the CDR3. The CDR3 region is CASSSTGGVSTEQFF. Here the CDR3 DNA reads TGTGCCAGCAGCTCCACAGGGGGCGTTAGCACTGAGCAGTTCTTC.

This clonotype was recorded many times. V gene TRBV12-3 or TRBV12-4 combines with J gene TRBJ2-5; 7 positions agree with TRBD1. Germline trimming cut 6 bases from V and 5 bases from J; bases unmatched to any gene: 9. This CDR3 spans 14 amino acids. The CDR3 DNA is TGTGCCAGCAGCGAGGGACAGTTATCTGAGACCCAGTACTTC. It translates to CASSEGQLSETQYF.

The chain carries TRBV10-3 and TRBJ2-1; 9 nucleotides agree with TRBD2. Germline loops: CDR1 ENHRY, CDR2 SYGVKD. This CDR3 spans 16 amino acids. Losses at the gene ends were 8 bases for V and 3 bases for J; bases not matched to a gene: 11. CDR3 sequence: CAIVNALTSGYNEQFF. The CDR3 DNA sequence: TGTGCCATCGTCAACGCACTGACTAGCGGCTACAATGAGCAGTTCTTC.

Notes on this clonotype: Since a much larger clone is just one base distant, this may be a read error. The rearrangement links TRBV12-3 or TRBV12-4 to TRBJ2-3; 11 bases agree with TRBD1. The CDR3 length is 19 residues. CDR3: CAISLFRAVGTGGSDTQYF. Here the CDR3 DNA reads TGTGCCATCAGTTTATTTCGTGCCGTCGGGACAGGGGGATCAGATACGCAGTATTTT.

A few counts support this clonotype. CDR3 DNA sequence: TGCAGCATACTGGACGGGGCCTTTAGCACAGATACGCAGTATTTT. Its protein is CSILDGAFSTDTQYF. The genes are TRBV29-1 and TRBJ2-3; either TRBD1 or TRBD2 may supply D (5 bases each). The CDR3 has 15 amino acids. CDR1 and CDR2 (germline): SQVTM, ANQGSEA. V lost 8 bases, J lost 0 bases, and 18 bases lay in between.

The CDR3 DNA follows: TGCGCCAGCAACAGAGGGTCAGGGAATGAGCAGTTCTTC. Its protein product is CASNRGSGNEQFF. The chain combines TRBV5-1 with TRBJ2-1; D tentatively fits TRBD1 or TRBD2 (5 bases each). V lost 6 bases and J 7 bases, leaving 14 bases between the germline ends. This CDR3 contains 13 residues. Germline loops: CDR1 SGHRS, CDR2 YFSETQ.

This clonotype was seen ten or more times. This rearrangement joins TRBV5-5 to TRBJ2-7; tentatively, D is TRBD2 (5 bases). Trimming pared 4 bases from V and 2 bases from J, leaving 13 bases between. CDR1 is SGHKS and CDR2 is YYEKEE in the germline V gene (reference sequence). The CDR3 covers 14 residues. This CDR3 reads CASSPDGDTYEQYF. The CDR3 nucleotides are TGTGCCAGCAGCCCGGACGGGGATACCTACGAGCAGTACTTC.